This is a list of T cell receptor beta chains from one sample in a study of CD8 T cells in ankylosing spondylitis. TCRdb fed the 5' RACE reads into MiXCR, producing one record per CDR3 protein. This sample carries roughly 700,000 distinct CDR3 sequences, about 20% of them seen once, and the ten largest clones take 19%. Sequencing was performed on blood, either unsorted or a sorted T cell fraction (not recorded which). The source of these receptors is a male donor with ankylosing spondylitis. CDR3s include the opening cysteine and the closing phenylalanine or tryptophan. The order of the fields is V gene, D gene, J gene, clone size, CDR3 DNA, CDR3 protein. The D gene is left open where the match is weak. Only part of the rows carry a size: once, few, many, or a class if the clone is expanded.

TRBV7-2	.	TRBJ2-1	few	TGTGCCAGCAGCTTCTATGCGGTAAGCTCCTACAATGAGCAGTTCTTC	CASSFYAVSSYNEQFF
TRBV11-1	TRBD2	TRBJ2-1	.	TGTGCCAGCAGCCAGGGACTATTCTCCTACAATGAGCAGTTCTTC	CASSQGLFSYNEQFF
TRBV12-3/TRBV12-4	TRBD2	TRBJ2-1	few	TGTGCCAGCAGTGGGGACTATTTCTACAATGAGCAGTTCTTC	CASSGDYFYNEQFF
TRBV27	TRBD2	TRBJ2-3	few	TGTGCCAGCAGTTCCACCGGGACTAGGAAATCTCGCACAGATACGCAGTATTTT	CASSSTGTRKSRTDTQYF
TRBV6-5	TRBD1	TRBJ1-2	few	TGTGCCAGCAGTTACCAGGGCAGGGGGCTTGGCTACACCTTC	CASSYQGRGLGYTF
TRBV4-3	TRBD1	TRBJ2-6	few	TGCGCCAGCAGCCAAAAATTGACAGGGAGTAGTTCTGGGGCCAACGTCCTGACTTTC	CASSQKLTGSSSGANVLTF
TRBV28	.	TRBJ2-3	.	TGTGCCAGCAGTTTAGATGGCAGGAGAGTCACAGATACGCAGTATTTT	CASSLDGRRVTDTQYF
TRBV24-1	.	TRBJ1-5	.	TGTGCCACCAGTGTGGCAGGGCCTTTAAATCAGCCCCAGCATTTT	CATSVAGPLNQPQHF
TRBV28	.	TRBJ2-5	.	TGTGCCAGCACCCCGTTGTACCAAGAGACCCAGTACTTC	CASTPLYQETQYF
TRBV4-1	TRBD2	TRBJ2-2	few	TGCGCCAGCAGCCAAGATGGGGGTGGCGGGAGGGCCTACACCGGGGAGCTGTTTTTT	CASSQDGGGGRAYTGELFF
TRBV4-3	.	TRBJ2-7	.	TGCGCCAGCAGCCAAGATTCTCGGTTTGCACCCCACGAGCAGTACTTC	CASSQDSRFAPHEQYF
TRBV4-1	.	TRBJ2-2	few	TGCGCCAGCAGCCAAGATCGAGCGGGGAACACCGGGGAGCTGTTTTTT	CASSQDRAGNTGELFF
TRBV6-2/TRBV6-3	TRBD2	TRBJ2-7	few	TGTGCCAGCAGTTACGCATCCGGGGGGGGTACCTACGAGCAGTACTTC	CASSYASGGGTYEQYF
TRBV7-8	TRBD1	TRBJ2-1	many	TGTGCCAGCAGCTTAAGGGACAGGGGGAGACCACAATACAATGAGCAGTTCTTC	CASSLRDRGRPQYNEQFF
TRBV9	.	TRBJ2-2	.	TGTGCCAGCAGCGTATTAGACACCGGGGAGCTGTTTTTT	CASSVLDTGELFF
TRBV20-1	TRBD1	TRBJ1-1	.	TGCAGTGCTAGAGGGACAGGGGGGAACACTGAAGCTTTCTTT	CSARGTGGNTEAFF
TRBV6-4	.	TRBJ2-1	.	TGTGCCAGCAGTCTCAGGACGGGCGATGAGCAGTTCTTC	CASSLRTGDEQFF
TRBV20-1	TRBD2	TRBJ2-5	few	TGCAGTGCTCCCCGACTAGCGGGGACCCAAGAGACCCAGTACTTC	CSAPRLAGTQETQYF
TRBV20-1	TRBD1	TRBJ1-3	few	TGCAGTGCTAGTCCGGGACAGGGAAGAAACACCATATATTTT	CSASPGQGRNTIYF
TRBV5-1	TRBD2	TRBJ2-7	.	TGCGCCAGCAGCCCCGAGCTGAGCGGGAGCAGGTACGAGCAGTACTTC	CASSPELSGSRYEQYF
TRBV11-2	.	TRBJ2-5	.	TGTGCCAGCAGCTTAGGGGGAACGGATCAAGAGACCCAGTACTTC	CASSLGGTDQETQYF
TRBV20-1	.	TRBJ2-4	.	TGCAGTGCTAGCCCCGGCGCGGCGTTAGCCAAAAACATTCAGTACTTC	CSASPGAALAKNIQYF
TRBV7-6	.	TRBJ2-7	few	TGTGCCAGTAAGGCCGGAGACGAGCAGTACTTC	CASKAGDEQYF
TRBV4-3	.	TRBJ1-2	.	TGCGCCAGCAGCCAAACCGGGACGGAGTATGGCTACACCTTC	CASSQTGTEYGYTF
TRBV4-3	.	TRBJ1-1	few	TGCGCCAGCAGCCAAGTCTCCCAGGGTGGTACGGACACTGAAGCTTTCTTT	CASSQVSQGGTDTEAFF
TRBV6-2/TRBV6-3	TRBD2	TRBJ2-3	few	TGTGCCAGCAGTTACCCAATCAGCGGGAGGACTAGCACAGATACGCAGTATTTT	CASSYPISGRTSTDTQYF
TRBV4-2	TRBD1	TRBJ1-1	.	TGTGCCAGCAGCCAAGATCGAGGGCAGGGGGGGACTGAAGCTTTCTTT	CASSQDRGQGGTEAFF
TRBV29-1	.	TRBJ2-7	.	TGCAGCGTCTTCACTTCCTACGAGCAGTACTTC	CSVFTSYEQYF
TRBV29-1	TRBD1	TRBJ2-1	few	TGCAGCGTCACCGGGACAGTGAATTACAATGAGCAGTTCTTC	CSVTGTVNYNEQFF
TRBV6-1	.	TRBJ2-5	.	TGTGCCAGCATCCCCGGTAATTTAGCCGTAGAGGAAGAGACCCAGTACTTC	CASIPGNLAVEEETQYF
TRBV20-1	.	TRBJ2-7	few	TGCAGTGCTAGAGATGGGGCAGGGAAGGGTTACGAGCAGTACTTC	CSARDGAGKGYEQYF
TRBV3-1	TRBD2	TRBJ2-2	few	TGTGCCAGCAGCCAAGATCTGGTAGCGGGGGCCGCCGGGGAGCTGTTTTTT	CASSQDLVAGAAGELFF
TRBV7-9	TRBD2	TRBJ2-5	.	TGTGCCAGCAGCGCACCGGGACTAGAGGTAGATGAGACCCAGTACTTC	CASSAPGLEVDETQYF
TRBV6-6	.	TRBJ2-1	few	TGTGCCAGCGCCAAAATCTCCTACAATGAGCAGTTCTTC	CASAKISYNEQFF
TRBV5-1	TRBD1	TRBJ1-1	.	TGCGCCAGCAGCTTGAACAACAGGGGGCAGGCTGAAGCTTTCTTT	CASSLNNRGQAEAFF
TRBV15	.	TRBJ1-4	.	TGTGCCACCAGCAGAGTCATGACTAATGAAAAACTGTTTTTT	CATSRVMTNEKLFF
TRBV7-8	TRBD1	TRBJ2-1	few	TGTGCCAGCAGAAGGACAGGGGGGTCAGGCTACAATGAGCAGTTCTTC	CASRRTGGSGYNEQFF
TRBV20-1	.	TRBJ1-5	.	TGCAGTGCTAGAGGGGGAAAAAGTCAGCCCCAGCATTTT	CSARGGKSQPQHF
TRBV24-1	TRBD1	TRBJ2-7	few	TGTGCCACCAGTGACGCCGGGGACAGCCAGCAGTACTTC	CATSDAGDSQQYF
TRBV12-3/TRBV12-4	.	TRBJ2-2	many	TGTGCCAGCAGTTCCGGGGAGCTGTTTTTT	CASSSGELFF
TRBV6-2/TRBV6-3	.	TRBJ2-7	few	TGTGCCAGCAGTTCATATAGCGGTTGGTACGAGCAGTACTTC	CASSSYSGWYEQYF
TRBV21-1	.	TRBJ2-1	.	TGTGCCAGCAGCAAAGAGGCGCGGGCCTCGGATGTTAGTTTC	CASSKEARASDVSF
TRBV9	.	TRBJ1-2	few	TGTGCCAGCAGCCGAATGGGCTATGGCTACACCTTC	CASSRMGYGYTF
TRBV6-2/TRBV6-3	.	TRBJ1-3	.	TGTGCCAGCAGCACCGGGCAGCCCAGCTCTGGAAACACCATATATTTT	CASSTGQPSSGNTIYF
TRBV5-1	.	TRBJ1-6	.	TGCGCCAGCAGCTTGGAGGGAGGGTTGAATCGGTCACCCCTCCACTTT	CASSLEGGLNRSPLHF
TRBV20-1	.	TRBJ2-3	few	TGCAGTGCTAGAGTCACGCCCTCCCAGGCGCAGTATTTT	CSARVTPSQAQYF
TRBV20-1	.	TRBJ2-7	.	TGCAGTGCTAGATACCAGGGGGGCGAGCAGTACTTC	CSARYQGGEQYF
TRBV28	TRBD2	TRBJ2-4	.	TGTGCCAGCAGTTTTACGGGGGGTCACGGAAACATTCAGTACTTC	CASSFTGGHGNIQYF
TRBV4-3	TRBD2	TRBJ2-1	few	TGCGCCAGCAGCCCGCGCGGGACTAGCGGGAGGAATGAGCAGTTCTTC	CASSPRGTSGRNEQFF
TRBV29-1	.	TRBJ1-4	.	TGCAGCGTTGCCCGGACCGGTGGTGAAAAACTGTTTTTT	CSVARTGGEKLFF